This TCR beta chain is from a study of blood T cell repertoires in COVID-19. With V trimmed by 3 bases and J by 6 bases, 7 bases remained unmatched. This CDR3 has 15 amino acids. Germline CDR1 reads MNHNS; CDR2 reads SASEGT. This clone was picked up a small number of times. The protocol was immunoSEQ multiplex PCR, while the TCRdb copy is restricted to in-frame clones and leaves out a portion. The sample lists some 490,000 clones, roughly nine tenths occurring once. Source material: PBMCs or T cells enriched from blood (not recorded which). The TCR sequence derives from a woman aged 60-75 years who had recovered from COVID-19. J is TRBJ2-4 and V is TRBV6-1, with 8 bases fitting TRBD2. The CDR3, as DNA: TGTGCCAGCAGTGATAACGGGGGGGTTAGAAACATTCAGTACTTC. Protein: CASSDNGGVRNIQYF.